This T cell receptor beta chain was recovered during a study of blood T cell repertoires in COVID-19. Turning to the study itself: The analysed material was cDNA or gDNA that came from T cells, B-cell-depleted T cells, or PBMCs.

Exposed enrollees had met someone with a PCR-confirmed or clinician-diagnosed COVID-19 case at some point within the 2 weeks before study entry. After removal of 5 bases from V and 4 bases from J, the junction contained 7 bases not matched to a gene. The length of the CDR3 is 14 residues. Germline V gives CDR1 SNHLY, CDR2 FYNNEI. Authors' processing steps: Researchers report that nucleated cell counts were estimated from reference gene primer amplification. Sequenced by immunoSEQ multiplex PCR; TCRdb stores in-frame clones only, minus some. D and trimming come from the DNA, and the V and J calls and clone size come from that table. This sample has roughly 180,000 clones, with 80% found just once.

Material for sequencing was PBMCs or T cells enriched from blood (not recorded which). V is TRBV2 and J is TRBJ2-5; 7 bases are shared with TRBD2. The receptor comes from a man aged 55-75 years who had been exposed to COVID-19. The DNA of the CDR3 is TGTGCCAGCAGTCTGGGTCTAGCGGTAGAGACCCAGTACTTC. Protein: CASSLGLAVETQYF.